This record covers a single T cell receptor (beta chain). Its antigen remains undetermined. It has no much larger one-base neighbor in the sample; base qualities were not kept. Other nucleotide sequences from this sample produce the same CDR3. The entry originates in a study of blood T cell repertoires in COVID-19 (dated by TCRdb to 2020 to 2021). In the study overall: Samples from collaborators originated in the United States, Italy and Spain and spanned both the acute and convalescent phases of COVID-19. The prospective study material was composed of cDNA or gDNA derived from T cells, B-cell-depleted T cells, or PBMCs. Subjects who had been exposed to COVID-19, were actively infected with it, or had recovered from it provided the deeply sampled blood TCRbeta repertoires that made up the dataset. The repertoires were released in a freely available public database intended as a resource for research on the immune response to SARS-CoV-2. The samples were drawn from two sources: the first 160 participants of the ongoing ImmuneRACE study, and some 1,300 subjects contributed by 6 global collaborators. Sample metadata almost always included a de-identified subject ID, COVID-19 status, age in years and sex. Where available, HLA class I and class II types were obtained from metadata supplied by the sample provider rather than from assay-based typing. Broad study findings and their caveats: Clinical and demographic metadata were provided uncurated, with the amount varying by source and participant.

The immunoSEQ Assay, a bias-controlled multiplex PCR, was used to amplify TCRbeta CDR3 regions from genomic DNA. Processing in the source paper ran as follows. The number of nucleated cells in each sample was estimated by amplification of reference gene primers within the assay. To quantify the absolute abundance of each unique TCRbeta CDR3 rearrangement, sequence reads were collapsed and filtered. For each sample, productive Simpson clonality was calculated by taking the square root of Simpson's diversity index across productive rearrangements. TCRdb's version of the immuneACCESS table is confined to in-frame rearrangements and falls short of the full clone set. An unresolved V gene accounts for under half of the shortfall where checked; the remainder is of unknown origin. D and trimming come from the DNA, and the V and J calls and clone size come from that table. A total of more than 250,000 clones appear in this sample, about nine tenths of them only once. In total, the top ten clones hold 1% of the sample.

Per the germline V gene, MDHEN is the CDR1 and SYDVKM is the CDR2. The CDR3 covers 14 residues, taking in both the cysteine and the phenylalanine. The only DNA kept is the CDR3, 42 bases in frame from the first base. Trimming removed 6 bases from V and 4 bases from J; the gene matches leave 7 bases unexplained. The collaborating institutions used their own protocols to collect whole blood in K2EDTA tubes. For TCRbeta analysis, collaborators shipped samples as frozen whole blood, isolated PBMCs, or DNA extracted from either of those sample types. The chain employs TRBV28 and TRBJ2-7, with 9 junctional bases fitting TRBD1. The specimen sequenced was peripheral blood. This receptor was obtained from a man aged 45 to 65 with active or convalescent COVID-19. At the DNA level, the sequence is TGTGCCAGCAGACCTACAGGGGGCGCATACGAGCAGTACTTC. Its protein reads: CASRPTGGAYEQYF.